This T cell receptor (beta chain) comes out of a study of blood T cell repertoires in COVID-19. Looking at the study overall: The study drew acute and convalescent COVID-19 samples from the United States, Italy and Spain. PBMCs, B-cell-depleted T cells, or T cells were the source of the cDNA or gDNA that made up the material.

Original processing notes: Reference gene primer amplification yielded estimated nucleated cell counts. Measured with immunoSEQ multiplex PCR; TCRdb has only the in-frame clones, and not every one. That table gives V, J and clone size, and the DNA gave D and trimming. Of 300,000 to 400,000 clones in the sample, roughly 90% are singletons; the top ten hold 2.5% to 3.5%. Seattle enrolled patients during active infection and tracked them longitudinally. The receptor was isolated from a woman aged 25 to 45 with COVID-19, enrolled during active disease. The sample consisted of peripheral blood.

CDR3 residues: CASSLVTQGSSPLHF. CDR3 in DNA: TGTGCCAGCAGCTTGGTTACCCAGGGTAGCTCACCCCTCCACTTT. The V gene is TRBV5-5, the J gene TRBJ1-6; TRBD1 might be the D (5 bases). This CDR3 is built from 15 residues. Trimming removed 0 bases at V and 10 bases at J, with 14 bases between. Germline V gene sequence: CDR1 SGHKS, CDR2 YYEKEE (reference sequence).